The clone carrying this T cell receptor beta chain has ten or more counts. The data stem from a study of T cells after yellow fever vaccination. TCRdb redid the calling of the 5' RACE reads with MiXCR, one entry per CDR3 protein. This sample yields some 240,000 distinct CDR3 sequences, of which 3.6% are seen a single time; about 20% belongs to the top ten. The CDR3 spans 14 residues. Germline CDR1 KGHSH, CDR2 LQKENI. Unmatched junction bases numbered 5, after V lost 3 bases and J lost 7 bases. The sequencing here drew on PBMCs, taken 15 days after the yellow fever booster vaccination. This rearrangement joins TRBV18 to TRBJ2-5; 10 nucleotides align to TRBD1. The source is a man in his late teens or twenties who received the YFV17D yellow fever vaccine. CDR3 loop: CASSPGQGIGTQYF. In DNA, the CDR3 is TGTGCCAGCTCACCGGGACAGGGGATCGGGACCCAGTACTTC. The full variable domain, in which reference TRBV18 and TRBJ2-5 provide the parts outside the CDR3, is NAGVMQNPRHLVRRRGQEARLRCSPMKGHSHVYWYRQLPEEGLKFMVYLQKENIIDESGMPKERFSAEFPKEGPSILRIQQVVRGDSAAYFCASSPGQGIGTQYFGPGTRLLVL.